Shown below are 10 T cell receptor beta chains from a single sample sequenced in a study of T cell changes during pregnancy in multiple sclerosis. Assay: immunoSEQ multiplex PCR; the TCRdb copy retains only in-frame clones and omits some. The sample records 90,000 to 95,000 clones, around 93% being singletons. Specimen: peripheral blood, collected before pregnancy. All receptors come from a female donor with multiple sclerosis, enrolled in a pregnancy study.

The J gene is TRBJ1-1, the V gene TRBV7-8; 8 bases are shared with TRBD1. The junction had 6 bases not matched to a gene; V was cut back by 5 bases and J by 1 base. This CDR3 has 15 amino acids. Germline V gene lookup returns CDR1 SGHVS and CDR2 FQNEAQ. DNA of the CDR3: TGTGCCAGCAGCAACCCTGGGACAGGGAACACTGAAGCTTTCTTT. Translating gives CASSNPGTGNTEAFF.

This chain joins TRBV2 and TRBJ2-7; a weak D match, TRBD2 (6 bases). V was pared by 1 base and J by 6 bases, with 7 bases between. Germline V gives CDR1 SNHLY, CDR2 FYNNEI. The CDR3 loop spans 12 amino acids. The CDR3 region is CASSEGGGEQYF. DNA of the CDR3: TGTGCCAGCAGTGAAGGGGGAGGCGAGCAGTACTTC.

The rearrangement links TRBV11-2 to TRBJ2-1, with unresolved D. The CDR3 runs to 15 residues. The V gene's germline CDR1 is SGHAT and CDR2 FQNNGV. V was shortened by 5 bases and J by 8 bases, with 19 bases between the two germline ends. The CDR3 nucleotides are TGTGCCAGCAGCGCTCTGACGTCGAGGCCCCATGAGCAGTTCTTC. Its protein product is CASSALTSRPHEQFF. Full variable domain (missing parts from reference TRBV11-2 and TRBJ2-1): EAGVAQSPRYKIIEKRQSVAFWCNPISGHATLYWYQQILGQGPKLLIQFQNNGVVDDSQLPKDRFSAERLKGVDSTLKIQPAKLEDSAVYLCASSALTSRPHEQFFGPGTRLTVL.

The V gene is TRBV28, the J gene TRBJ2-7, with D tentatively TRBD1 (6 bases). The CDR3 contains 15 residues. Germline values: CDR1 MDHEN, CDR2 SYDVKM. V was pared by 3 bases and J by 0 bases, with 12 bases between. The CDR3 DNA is TGTGCCAGCAGTTTGACAGGAGTAGTCTCCTACGAGCAGTACTTC. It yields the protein CASSLTGVVSYEQYF.

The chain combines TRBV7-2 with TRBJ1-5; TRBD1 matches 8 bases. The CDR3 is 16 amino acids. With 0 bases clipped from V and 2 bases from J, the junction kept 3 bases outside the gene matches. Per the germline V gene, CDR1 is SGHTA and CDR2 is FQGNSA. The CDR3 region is CASSLAMDRGNQPQHF. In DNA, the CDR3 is TGTGCCAGCAGCTTAGCGATGGACAGGGGCAATCAGCCCCAGCATTTT.

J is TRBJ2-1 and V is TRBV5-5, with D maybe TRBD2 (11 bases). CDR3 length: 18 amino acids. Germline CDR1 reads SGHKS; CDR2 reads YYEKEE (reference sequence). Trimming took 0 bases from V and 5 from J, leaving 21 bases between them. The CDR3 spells CASSLGTGGGLADNEQFF. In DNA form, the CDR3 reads TGTGCCAGCAGCTTGGGGACAGGGGGGGGACTAGCGGACAATGAGCAGTTCTTC.

The CDR3 bases are TGTGCCAGCTCACCAGTCGTGACAGGAATATCCTACGAGCAGTACTTC. Encoded protein: CASSPVVTGISYEQYF. The J gene is TRBJ2-7, the V gene TRBV18; tentatively, D is TRBD1 (6 bases). The CDR3 covers 16 residues. The V end lost 2 bases, the J end lost 1 base, and 15 bases lay between the germline ends. CDR1 KGHSH and CDR2 LQKENI come from the germline V gene.

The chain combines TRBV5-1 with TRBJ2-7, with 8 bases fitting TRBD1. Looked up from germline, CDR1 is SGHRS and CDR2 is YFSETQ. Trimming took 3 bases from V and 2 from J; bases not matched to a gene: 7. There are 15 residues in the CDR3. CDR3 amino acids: CASSSRGTGPYEQYF. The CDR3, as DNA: TGCGCCAGCAGCTCAAGGGGGACAGGACCCTACGAGCAGTACTTC. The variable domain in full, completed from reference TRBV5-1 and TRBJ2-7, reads KAGVTQTPRYLIKTRGQQVTLSCSPISGHRSVSWYQQTPGQGLQFLFEYFSETQRNKGNFPGRFSGRQFSNSRSEMNVSTLELGDSALYLCASSSRGTGPYEQYFGPGTRLTVT.

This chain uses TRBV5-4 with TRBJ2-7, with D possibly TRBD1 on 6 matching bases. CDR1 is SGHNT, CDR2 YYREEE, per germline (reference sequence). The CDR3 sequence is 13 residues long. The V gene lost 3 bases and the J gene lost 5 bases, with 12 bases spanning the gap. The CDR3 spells CASSSTGNHEQYF. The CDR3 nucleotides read TGTGCCAGCAGCTCTACAGGGAACCACGAGCAGTACTTC.

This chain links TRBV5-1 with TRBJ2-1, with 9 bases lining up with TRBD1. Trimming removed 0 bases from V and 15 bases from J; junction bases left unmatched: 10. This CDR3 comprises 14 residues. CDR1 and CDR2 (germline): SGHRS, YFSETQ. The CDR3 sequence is CASSLEFATGGSFF. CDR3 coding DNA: TGCGCCAGCAGCTTGGAATTCGCGACAGGGGGTTCGTTCTTC.